These 3 T cell receptor beta chains came from one sample sequenced in a study of PD-L1 blockade in urothelial cancer. Clones were read by immunoSEQ multiplex PCR, and TCRdb kept only the in-frame ones, dropping some. Among about 29,000 clones listed, around 87% were seen once. The source material was PBMCs, sampled around atezolizumab (anti-PD-L1) treatment. These receptors were obtained from a man in his forties or fifties with urothelial cancer.

CDR3 in amino acids: CASSPGGSGGYNEQFF. In DNA, the CDR3 is TGCGCCAGCAGCCCGGGGGGTAGCGGGGGCTACAATGAGCAGTTCTTC. V gene TRBV5-1 combines with J gene TRBJ2-1, with TRBD2 identical over 9 bases. CDR1 is SGHRS and CDR2 is YFSETQ in the germline V gene. The CDR3 runs 16 residues. V dropped 4 bases and J dropped 3; count of bases not matched to a gene: 8. The variable domain in full, completed from reference TRBV5-1 and TRBJ2-1, reads KAGVTQTPRYLIKTRGQQVTLSCSPISGHRSVSWYQQTPGQGLQFLFEYFSETQRNKGNFPGRFSGRQFSNSRSEMNVSTLELGDSALYLCASSPGGSGGYNEQFFGPGTRLTVL.

This chain joins TRBV7-3 and TRBJ2-3; 13 positions match TRBD2. The ends lost 5 bases at V and 4 bases at J; junction bases unmatched: 9. Germline CDR1 is SGHTA and CDR2 is FQGTGA. The CDR3 totals 17 residues. The CDR3 reads CASSPWTSGGGADTQYF. The CDR3 DNA reads as TGTGCCAGCAGCCCATGGACTAGCGGGGGTGGGGCAGATACGCAGTATTTT.

The chain links TRBV15 to TRBJ2-1, with 8 bases matching TRBD2. The CDR3 extends over 16 amino acids. The V and J ends lost 3 bases and 4 bases, in that order; junction bases with no gene match: 8. From germline, CDR1 is LNHNV and CDR2 YYDKDF (reference sequence). In DNA, the CDR3 is TGTGCCACCAGCAGCCGTACTAGCGGAGCATACAATGAGCAGTTCTTC. Protein product: CATSSRTSGAYNEQFF.